This TCR beta chain was recorded in a study of cytotoxic CD8 clonotypes in ibrutinib-treated CLL. The data were produced by immunoSEQ multiplex PCR, yet TCRdb's version contains in-frame clones alone and is incomplete. Counted here are under 15,000 clones, 55% to 70% occurring once; the ten biggest clones make up 35% to 50%. The TCR beta libraries used roughly 2.2 micrograms of genomic DNA that came from cryopreserved PBMCs. The CDR3 sequence is 12 residues long. Trimming cost V 7 bases and J 1 base, with 5 bases left between them. Germline CDR1 reads SGHNT; CDR2 reads YYREEE (reference sequence). The chain is built from TRBV5-4 and TRBJ2-2, with a weak D call TRBD2 (5 bases). This TCR was sampled from a human donor with chronic lymphocytic leukemia. The sequencing here drew on PBMCs, taken before ibrutinib treatment. The chain's CDR3 is CASGGNTGELFF. The DNA for the CDR3 is TGTGCCAGCGGAGGGAACACCGGGGAGCTGTTTTTT.